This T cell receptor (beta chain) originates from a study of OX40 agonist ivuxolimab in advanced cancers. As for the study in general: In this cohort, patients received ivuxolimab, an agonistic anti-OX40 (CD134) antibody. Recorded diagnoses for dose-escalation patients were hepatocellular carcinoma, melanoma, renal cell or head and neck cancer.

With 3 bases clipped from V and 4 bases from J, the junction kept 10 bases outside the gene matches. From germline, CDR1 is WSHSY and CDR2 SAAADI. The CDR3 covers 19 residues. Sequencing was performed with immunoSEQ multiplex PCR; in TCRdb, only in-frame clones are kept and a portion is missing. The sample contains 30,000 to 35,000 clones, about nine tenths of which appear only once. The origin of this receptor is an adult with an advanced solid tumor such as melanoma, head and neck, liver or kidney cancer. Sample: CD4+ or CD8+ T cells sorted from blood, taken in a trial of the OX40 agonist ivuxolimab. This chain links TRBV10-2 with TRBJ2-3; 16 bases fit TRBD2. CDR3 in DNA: TGCGCCAGCAGTGAATCGGGACTAGCGGGAGGGCCAAGAGCAGATACGCAGTATTTT. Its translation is CASSESGLAGGPRADTQYF.